A selection of T cell receptor beta chains follows, all from one sample in a study of shared clonotypes between healthy human individuals. The repertoire was sequenced with immunoSEQ multiplex PCR; TCRdb's copy has only in-frame clones and lacks some. The table has more than 1,200,000 clones, just under 99% seen once. The sequenced sample consisted of naive CD4+ T cells sorted from blood. Receptor source: a man aged 25 to 40 in good health. Each CDR3 is given with its conserved first and last residue. Each record gives: clone size, V gene, D gene, J gene, CDR3 protein, CDR3 DNA. D genes are given only for firm matches. Size is stated for part of the rows, as once, few or many counts, or as a class when the clone is expanded.

.	TRBV5-1	.	TRBJ2-1	CASSLGTSSYNEQFF	TGCGCCAGCAGCTTGGGAACCAGCTCCTACAATGAGCAGTTCTTC
.	TRBV7-8	.	TRBJ1-5	CASSLDGRVQPQHF	TGTGCCAGCAGCTTAGATGGCAGGGTACAGCCCCAGCATTTT
.	TRBV27	.	TRBJ2-7	CASSLQGIYEQYF	TGTGCCAGCAGTTTACAGGGGATCTACGAGCAGTACTTC
.	TRBV11-2	TRBD1	TRBJ2-4	CASSGGTWDREVFQYF	TGTGCCAGCAGCGGGGGTACCTGGGACAGGGAAGTTTTTCAGTACTTC
.	TRBV5-6	.	TRBJ1-1	CASSLGRRNTEAFF	TGTGCCAGCAGCTTGGGGCGGCGGAACACTGAAGCTTTCTTT
.	TRBV2	.	TRBJ2-6	CASSEGLAGANVLTF	TGTGCCAGCAGTGAGGGGCTGGCTGGGGCCAACGTCCTGACTTTC
.	TRBV9	TRBD2	TRBJ2-1	CASSVVTSGIKGHHNEQFF	TGTGCCAGCAGCGTAGTTACTAGCGGGATCAAGGGGCACCACAATGAGCAGTTCTTC
.	TRBV7-9	.	TRBJ2-1	CASSLTPNRGFF	TGTGCCAGCAGCTTAACACCAAACCGGGGGTTCTTC
.	TRBV6-1	.	TRBJ1-2	CASSDNRYTF	TGTGCCAGCAGCGACAACAGATACACCTTC
.	TRBV5-1	.	TRBJ2-2	CASSLVQRPAGELFF	TGCGCCAGCAGCTTGGTCCAAAGACCCGCCGGGGAGCTGTTTTTT
.	TRBV23-1	TRBD1	TRBJ2-7	CARYYRGILTYEQYF	TGCGCCAGGTACTACAGGGGCATACTAACCTACGAGCAGTACTTC
.	TRBV18	TRBD1	TRBJ1-2	CASLSPSLSGTGSYGYTF	TGTGCCAGCTTAAGCCCGTCGCTTTCCGGGACAGGCTCCTATGGCTACACCTTC
.	TRBV28	TRBD1	TRBJ1-1	CASSLGPLTGGYHNGAFF	TGTGCCAGCAGTTTAGGTCCCCTTACAGGGGGATATCATAATGGAGCTTTCTTT
.	TRBV5-6	.	TRBJ2-5	CASSFPGWGETQYF	TGTGCCAGCAGTTTTCCCGGGTGGGGGGAGACCCAGTACTTC
.	TRBV29-1	.	TRBJ1-1	CSVVEVYTEAFF	TGCAGCGTTGTCGAAGTCTACACTGAAGCTTTCTTT
.	TRBV5-4	.	TRBJ2-1	CASSPPYETEQFF	TGTGCCAGCAGCCCCCCGTACGAGACTGAGCAGTTCTTC
.	TRBV6-6	.	TRBJ2-7	CASSYGDRFYEQYF	TGTGCCAGCAGTTATGGGGACCGTTTCTACGAGCAGTACTTC
.	TRBV7-9	.	TRBJ2-1	CASSPVRGNNEQFF	TGTGCCAGCAGCCCTGTCCGGGGAAACAATGAGCAGTTCTTC
once	TRBV6-5	.	TRBJ2-3	CASSAKSDTAQYF	TGTGCCAGCAGCGCTAAAAGCGACACCGCGCAGTATTTT
once	TRBV5-1	TRBD2	TRBJ2-3	CASSPGTLGGRSTDTQYF	TGCGCCAGCAGCCCTGGGACCCTGGGCGGGAGAAGCACAGATACGCAGTATTTT
.	TRBV9	.	TRBJ2-1	CASSVAPATNNEQFF	TGTGCCAGCAGCGTAGCCCCGGCCACCAACAATGAGCAGTTCTTC
.	TRBV9	.	TRBJ1-2	CASSVGIRHSYTF	TGTGCCAGCAGCGTAGGCATCAGACATTCCTACACCTTC
.	TRBV18	.	TRBJ2-3	CASSSVSTDTQYF	TGTGCCAGCTCAAGCGTGAGCACAGATACGCAGTATTTT
.	TRBV10-2	.	TRBJ1-1	CASSDLITSVGGTEAFF	TGCGCCAGCAGTGATCTAATAACATCGGTTGGGGGAACTGAAGCTTTCTTT
.	TRBV27	TRBD1	TRBJ1-1	CASSLRQGDTEAFF	TGTGCCAGCAGTCTCAGACAGGGGGATACTGAAGCTTTCTTT
.	TRBV10-2	.	TRBJ1-1	CASSDETLNGRAEAFF	TGCGCCAGCAGTGATGAGACACTGAACGGTAGGGCTGAAGCTTTCTTT